The sequence of this T cell receptor beta chain was determined in a study of shared clonotypes between healthy human individuals. The length of the CDR3 is 11 residues. From germline, CDR1 is DFQATT and CDR2 SNEGSKA (reference sequence). Terminally differentiated effector memory CD45RA+ cells were excluded from the naive CD8 cells, which were CD45RO-negative and positively selected for CCR7. TCRdb's table, derived via immunoSEQ multiplex PCR, lists solely in-frame clones and lacks some. The sample shows about 2,100,000 clones, more than 85% of them seen only once. What was sequenced was naive CD8+ T cells from PBMCs. V is TRBV20-1 and J is TRBJ1-2; TRBD1 matches at 9 bases. The source of this sequence is a man in his late teens or twenties in good health. Some clones in this sample may be carry-over from other donors' samples. CDR3 DNA sequence: TGCAGAGGGACAGGGTTCATAGGCTACACCTTC. It is translated as CRGTGFIGYTF.